The 29 T cell receptor beta chains listed next were all sequenced from one sample in a study of PD-1 blockade in mismatch repair-deficient tumors. Measured with immunoSEQ multiplex PCR; TCRdb has only the in-frame clones, and not every one. The sample includes under 85,000 clones, 70% to 85% of them seen just once. The sequencing used peripheral blood, collected 2 weeks after starting pembrolizumab. All receptors derive from an adult with mismatch repair-deficient cancer.

This clone was seen more than once but under ten times. CDR3 sequence: CASSGDRPGNTIYF. The CDR3 DNA sequence: TGTGCCAGCAGCGGGGACAGGCCCGGAAACACCATATATTTT. The gene calls are TRBV7-9 and TRBJ1-3; 8 bases align to TRBD1. This CDR3 is 14 amino acids long. CDR1 and CDR2 from the germline V gene are SEHNR and FQNEAQ (reference sequence). V gave up 5 bases and J gave up 4 bases; unmatched junction bases: 4.

The chain uses TRBV27 and TRBJ2-5, with unresolved D. V lost 10 bases and J 5 bases, leaving 11 bases between the germline ends. Germline V gene lookup returns CDR1 MNHEY and CDR2 SMNVEV (reference sequence). The CDR3 loop spans 11 amino acids. The CDR3 coding sequence is TGTGCCACCCAGCAGCATGAGACCCAGTACTTC. This encodes CATQQHETQYF.

The chain has TRBV9 and TRBJ2-1; TRBD2 might be the D (6 bases). In germline, CDR1 is SGDLS, CDR2 YYNGEE. The V end was cut by 3 bases, the J end by 4 bases, with 11 bases between. The CDR3 is 14 amino acids. Here the CDR3 DNA reads TGTGCCAGCAGCGCCGGGAGACCGTACAATGAGCAGTTCTTC. This codes for CASSAGRPYNEQFF. The full variable domain, in which reference TRBV9 and TRBJ2-1 provide the parts outside the CDR3, is DSGVTQTPKHLITATGQRVTLRCSPRSGDLSVYWYQQSLDQGLQFLIQYYNGEERAKGNILERFSAQQFPDLHSELNLSSLELGDSALYFCASSAGRPYNEQFFGPGTRLTVL.

This clone was counted a few times. This chain connects TRBV2 to TRBJ2-1; a possible D gene is TRBD2 (5 bases). V was pared by 8 bases and J by 0 bases, with 14 bases between. This CDR3 is built from 15 residues. Per the germline V gene, CDR1 is SNHLY and CDR2 is FYNNEI. CDR3 coding DNA: TGTGCCAGCCACATTAGCGAGATCTCCTACAATGAGCAGTTCTTC. Encoded protein: CASHISEISYNEQFF.

The chain couples TRBV27 to TRBJ2-7, with 11 bases matching TRBD2. The CDR3 consists of 15 residues. V shed 3 bases and J 3 bases; nucleotides not matched to a gene: 4. From germline, CDR1 is MNHEY and CDR2 SMNVEV (reference sequence). CDR3 protein: CASSFGTSGYYEQYF. The CDR3, as DNA: TGTGCCAGCAGTTTCGGGACTAGCGGTTACTACGAGCAGTACTTC.

This chain uses TRBV5-1 with TRBJ1-2; 10 positions match TRBD1. The CDR3 length is 14 residues. Losses at the gene ends were 0 bases for V and 6 bases for J; bases not matched to a gene: 2. Germline V gene lookup returns CDR1 SGHRS and CDR2 YFSETQ. CDR3: CASSLDGQGDGYTF. The DNA for the CDR3 is TGCGCCAGCAGCTTGGACGGACAGGGGGATGGCTACACCTTC.

The chain couples TRBV5-4 to TRBJ2-3; TRBD1 matches at 8 bases. The ends lost 3 bases at V and 0 bases at J; junction bases unmatched: 0. The CDR3 consists of 14 residues. Per germline, CDR1 SGHNT and CDR2 YYREEE (reference sequence). The CDR3 nucleotides are TGTGCCAGCAGCTGGACAGGGAGCACAGATACGCAGTATTTT. As protein: CASSWTGSTDTQYF.

This chain links TRBV19 with TRBJ1-5; 10 positions match TRBD1. Germline assignment: CDR1 LNHDA and CDR2 SQIVND (reference sequence). V was pared by 8 bases and J by 2 bases, with 3 bases of the junction left unmatched. The CDR3 loop spans 14 amino acids. The CDR3 coding sequence is TGTGCCAGTGGCGGACAGGGGGGCAATCAGCCCCAGCATTTT. This gives the protein CASGGQGGNQPQHF. Filled out from reference TRBV19 and TRBJ1-5, the complete variable domain reads DGGITQSPKYLFRKEGQNVTLSCEQNLNHDAMYWYRQDPGQGLRLIYYSQIVNDFQKGDIAEGYSVSREKKESFPLTVTSAQKNPTAFYLCASGGQGGNQPQHFGDGTRLSIL.

This clone was observed a handful of times. The chain's CDR3 is CASSFKGSNQPQHF. The DNA for the CDR3 is TGTGCCAGCAGCTTTAAAGGGAGCAATCAGCCCCAGCATTTT. The chain joins TRBV7-9 to TRBJ1-5; no reliable D call. The CDR3 contains 14 residues. Germline loops: CDR1 SEHNR, CDR2 FQNEAQ (reference sequence). Trimming shortened V by 3 bases and J by 1 base, and 7 bases separated the two germline ends.

This clone came up once. The chain couples TRBV4-2 to TRBJ2-3; possibly TRBD2 for D (6 bases). Deletions cut 1 base from V and 6 bases from J, with 17 bases between. CDR1 is LGHNA, CDR2 YNFKEQ, per germline. The CDR3 contains 16 residues. The CDR3 coding sequence is TGTGCCAGCAGCCAAGGCCTGGCGGGACCCGCGGATACGCAGTATTTT. As protein: CASSQGLAGPADTQYF.

CDR3 nucleotides: TGTGCCAGCAATGAGGGAAGGGTAGTAAATGAGCAGTTCTTC. Translating gives CASNEGRVVNEQFF. The J gene is TRBJ2-1, the V gene TRBV7-9; maybe TRBD2 (5 bases). Trimming removed 7 bases at V and 7 bases at J, with 17 bases between. The CDR3 is made up of 14 amino acids. CDR1 is SEHNR and CDR2 is FQNEAQ in the germline V gene (reference sequence).

This chain uses TRBV19 with TRBJ1-1; no firm D call. CDR1 and CDR2 (germline): LNHDA, SQIVND (reference sequence). The CDR3 runs 14 residues. V lost 6 bases to trimming and J lost 1 base, with 12 bases between them. In DNA, the CDR3 is TGTGCCAGTAGAGGCAGAAGGGAGAACACTGAAGCTTTCTTT. Translating it yields CASRGRRENTEAFF. Full variable domain (missing parts from reference TRBV19 and TRBJ1-1): DGGITQSPKYLFRKEGQNVTLSCEQNLNHDAMYWYRQDPGQGLRLIYYSQIVNDFQKGDIAEGYSVSREKKESFPLTVTSAQKNPTAFYLCASRGRRENTEAFFGQGTRLTVV.

CDR3 coding DNA: TGTGCCAGTAGTCTCGAGAAAGCTAGCGGGAGCATCACCGGCACAGATACGCAGTATTTT. Translating gives CASSLEKASGSITGTDTQYF. This sequence joins TRBV19 and TRBJ2-3; 10 bases agree with TRBD2. With 5 bases clipped from V and 1 base from J, the junction kept 18 bases outside the gene matches. The CDR3 length is 20 residues. Germline lookup yields CDR1 LNHDA and CDR2 SQIVND (reference sequence).

This clone was seen repeatedly, ten times or more. The chain is built from TRBV19 and TRBJ2-7; no reliable D call. The CDR3 is 13 residues long. V lost 6 bases to trimming and J lost 0 bases, with 9 bases between them. Germline CDR1 is LNHDA and CDR2 is SQIVND (reference sequence). Here the CDR3 DNA reads TGTGCCAGTAGCTGGGGTAGCTCCTACGAGCAGTACTTC. This codes for CASSWGSSYEQYF. The full variable domain, rest sourced from reference TRBV19 and TRBJ2-7, is DGGITQSPKYLFRKEGQNVTLSCEQNLNHDAMYWYRQDPGQGLRLIYYSQIVNDFQKGDIAEGYSVSREKKESFPLTVTSAQKNPTAFYLCASSWGSSYEQYFGPGTRLTVT.

In nucleotides, the CDR3 is TGTGCCAGCAGCTTAGGCCAAAATGAAGCTTTCTTT. Its protein is CASSLGQNEAFF. The chain joins TRBV13 to TRBJ1-1; D remains unclear. The V gene lost 0 bases and the J gene lost 7 bases, with 6 bases spanning the gap. The CDR3 covers 12 residues. The germline V gene encodes CDR1 PRHDT and CDR2 FYEKMQ (reference sequence).

Only one count was recorded for this clone. The chain is built from TRBV9 and TRBJ1-3; TRBD1 might be the D (6 bases). Germline V lookup: CDR1 SGDLS, CDR2 YYNGEE. V lost 3 bases and J lost 7, with 17 bases in between. The CDR3 is 15 residues long. The CDR3 region is CASSADTGFRNTIYF. CDR3 sequence (DNA): TGTGCCAGCAGCGCAGATACAGGGTTTCGGAACACCATATATTTT.

In this sample, this clone turned up a few times. This chain links TRBV4-2 with TRBJ1-5; no reliable D call. Trimming stripped 1 base from V and 2 bases from J, with 12 bases between. The CDR3 runs to 16 residues. The germline V gene has CDR1 LGHNA and CDR2 YNFKEQ. Here the CDR3 reads CASSQGSGDGNQPQHF. CDR3 nucleotides: TGTGCCAGCAGCCAAGGTTCGGGAGACGGCAATCAGCCCCAGCATTTT.

The chain has TRBV5-6 and TRBJ1-2, with TRBD1 identical over 7 bases. CDR3 length equals 15 residues. Trimming removed 4 bases from V and 4 bases from J; junction bases left unmatched: 10. Germline CDR1 reads SGHDT; CDR2 reads YYEEEE. The CDR3 sequence is CASSPGQRLTYGYTF. The CDR3 DNA is TGTGCCAGCAGCCCGGGACAGCGCCTCACCTATGGCTACACCTTC.

V usage is TRBV7-9 and J usage is TRBJ1-1, with unresolved D. This CDR3 contains 14 residues. Germline V CDR1 and CDR2: SEHNR, FQNEAQ (reference sequence). V was shortened by 1 base and J by 1 base, with 7 bases between the two germline ends. The CDR3 sequence is CASSLGQANTEAFF. The CDR3 region has the DNA TGTGCCAGCAGCTTAGGTCAGGCGAACACTGAAGCTTTCTTT.

V is TRBV7-9 and J is TRBJ1-1; the D is unclear. This CDR3 is 13 amino acids long. CDR1 and CDR2 from the germline V gene are SEHNR and FQNEAQ (reference sequence). V lost 5 bases and J lost 5, with 12 bases in between. CDR3 loop: CASSTGPWTEAFF. The CDR3 nucleotides are TGTGCCAGCAGCACTGGGCCGTGGACTGAAGCTTTCTTT.

The chain recombines TRBV6-1 with TRBJ1-2; no reliable D call. Germline CDR1 MNHNS, CDR2 SASEGT. V was clipped by 5 bases and J by 7 bases, with 8 bases between them. The CDR3 totals 11 residues. The CDR3 reads CASSWTGGYTF. Written as DNA, the CDR3 is TGTGCCAGCAGTTGGACGGGTGGCTACACCTTC.

DNA of the CDR3: TGTGCCTGGACTAGGGACCCAGGGGCCACCGGGGAGCTGTTTTTT. The encoded protein is CAWTRDPGATGELFF. This chain links TRBV30 with TRBJ2-2, with D tentatively TRBD1 (6 bases). The CDR3 spans 15 residues. Deletions cut 4 bases from V and 4 bases from J, with 16 bases between. CDR1 and CDR2 from the germline V gene are GTSNPN and SVGIG (reference sequence).

V gene TRBV11-1 combines with J gene TRBJ2-1, with 8 bases lining up with TRBD2. This CDR3 comprises 13 residues. The trim removed 3 bases at V and 7 bases at J, leaving 2 bases unmatched. Germline V lookup: CDR1 SGHAT, CDR2 FQDESV (reference sequence). CDR3 sequence reads: CASSFSSGNEQFF. The CDR3 nucleotides read TGTGCCAGCAGCTTTTCTAGCGGGAATGAGCAGTTCTTC.

This chain connects TRBV5-4 to TRBJ2-4, with 15 positions matching TRBD2. The germline V gene has CDR1 SGHNT and CDR2 YYREEE (reference sequence). The CDR3 consists of 19 residues. V lost 3 bases and J lost 1; bases outside the gene matches: 8. This chain's CDR3 is CASSSGLAGGPGAKNIQYF. The CDR3, as DNA: TGTGCCAGCAGCTCAGGACTAGCGGGAGGGCCGGGGGCCAAAAACATTCAGTACTTC.

The chain has TRBV9 and TRBJ2-3; 7 bases map to TRBD1. The CDR3 has 15 amino acids. Germline assignment: CDR1 SGDLS and CDR2 YYNGEE. The V gene end was trimmed by 3 bases and the J gene end by 3 bases; junction bases not matched to a gene: 7. The CDR3 loop reads CASSAGQALTDTQYF. The CDR3 region has the DNA TGTGCCAGCAGCGCCGGACAGGCCCTAACAGATACGCAGTATTTT.

V gene TRBV11-2 combines with J gene TRBJ2-1; D remains unclear. The germline gives CDR1 SGHAT, CDR2 FQNNGV. V was clipped by 1 base and J by 2 bases, with 9 bases between them. The CDR3 contains 15 residues. The CDR3 sequence: CASSLASTPYNEQFF. CDR3 DNA sequence: TGTGCCAGCAGCTTAGCGTCCACCCCCTACAATGAGCAGTTCTTC.

This chain links TRBV6-1 with TRBJ1-5; TRBD1 aligns across 7 bases. This CDR3 has 15 amino acids. The J segment lost 6 bases and the V segment lost 0 bases, leaving 5 bases of the junction unmatched. CDR1 is MNHNS, CDR2 SASEGT, per germline. The CDR3 loop reads CASSEAWQGGQPQHF. DNA for the CDR3: TGTGCCAGCAGTGAAGCTTGGCAGGGGGGTCAGCCCCAGCATTTT.

The V call is TRBV5-1, the J call TRBJ2-3; 8 bases are a match to TRBD2. The CDR3 loop spans 16 amino acids. Germline V gene data show CDR1 as SGHRS and CDR2 as YFSETQ. Losses at the gene ends were 4 bases for V and 5 bases for J; bases not matched to a gene: 12. The chain's CDR3 is CASSPASGRFIDTQYF. CDR3 bases: TGCGCCAGCAGCCCCGCCAGCGGGAGATTTATAGATACGCAGTATTTT.

Here the CDR3 reads CSARPGIHTEAFF. For the CDR3, the DNA is TGCAGCGCTAGACCCGGGATCCACACTGAAGCTTTCTTT. This rearrangement joins TRBV29-1 to TRBJ1-1, with D hard to call. In germline, CDR1 is SQVTM, CDR2 ANQGSEA. The CDR3 consists of 13 residues. V dropped 7 bases and J dropped 3 bases, with 15 bases sitting between them.